The clone carrying this T cell receptor beta chain has just one count. Its target is not known. CDR3 size: 13 residues. From germline, CDR1 is SGHTA and CDR2 FQGNSA. V lost 5 bases to trimming and J lost 4 bases; unmatched junction nucleotides: 2. Libraries were prepared by immunoSEQ multiplex PCR; TCRdb keeps only in-frame clonotypes and omits some of them. The top ten clones hold roughly 0.8% of a sample with under 100,000 clones, 95% to 98% of them seen once. This sample was taken from a study of cytomegalovirus exposure and HLA in healthy donors. Study-wide results and caveats: In the approximately 120 validation repertoires, a later analysis found that first-cohort TCR clusters tended to co-occur. CMV antigen specificity of a few CMV-associated chains was confirmed in vitro. Reports indicated that the classifier achieved high specificity and sensitivity in diagnosing cytomegalovirus status.

The donors were members of the validation cohort comprising over a hundred subjects, separate from the approximately 670-subject first cohort. This chain links TRBV7-2 with TRBJ1-5; 7 bases align to TRBD1. Specimen: PBMCs. This receptor was taken from a man between 18 and 29 years old in good health and CMV-seronegative. CDR3 residues: CASSLTGNQPQHF. CDR3 DNA: TGTGCCAGCAGCCTGACAGGGAATCAGCCCCAGCATTTT.